Below, 19 T cell receptor beta chains from the same sample are listed, as sequenced in a study of CD8+ T cells in alopecia areata. The authors extracted RNA and reverse transcribed it into cDNA as the sequencing template. Method: immunoSEQ multiplex PCR; TCRdb's copy keeps in-frame clones and lacks some. The table includes over 100,000 clones, around 56% detected once. Regarding treatment: oral pan-JAK inhibitor, 5-10 mg twice daily. Sequencing was performed on CD4+ T cells sorted from blood, taken at week 4, from a patient treated with tofacitinib. These receptors all stem from a human donor with alopecia areata.

This chain connects TRBV6-1 to TRBJ2-1, with a tentative D call TRBD2 (5 bases). V was pared by 2 bases and J by 5 bases, with 7 bases between. Germline loops: CDR1 MNHNS, CDR2 SASEGT. The CDR3 loop spans 13 amino acids. The CDR3 region is CASSEHGDNEQFF. Here the CDR3 DNA reads TGTGCCAGCAGTGAACACGGGGACAATGAGCAGTTCTTC.

This clone has a handful of counts. A read error may produce the germline difference seen at one junction end. The CDR3 reads CSIETGVHGYTF. The CDR3 bases are TGCAGCATTGAAACAGGGGTCCATGGCTACACCTTC. This sequence joins TRBV29-1 and TRBJ1-2; 7 bases fit TRBD1. Germline V gene lookup returns CDR1 SQVTM and CDR2 ANQGSEA. CDR3 length: 12 amino acids.

In DNA form, the CDR3 reads TGTGCCATCAGCCGGGACCTAAGCGGGTGGGAGACCCAGTACTTC. Amino acid sequence: CAISRDLSGWETQYF. V and J are TRBV10-3 and TRBJ2-5; the D gene is possibly TRBD2 (6 bases). Trimming pared 6 bases from V and 5 bases from J, leaving 19 bases between. The germline gives CDR1 ENHRY, CDR2 SYGVKD. CDR3 size: 15 residues.

V and J are TRBV27 and TRBJ2-2; 8 bases map to TRBD1. The V gene's germline CDR1 is MNHEY and CDR2 SMNVEV (reference sequence). The length of the CDR3 is 15 residues. With V trimmed by 8 bases and J by 7 bases, 12 bases remained unmatched. The CDR3 loop reads CASASGQGRVGELFF. DNA of the CDR3: TGTGCCAGCGCCTCCGGACAGGGAAGGGTCGGGGAGCTGTTTTTT.

This clone showed up just a few times. The CDR3 loop is CSVHRRLTSGANVLTF. CDR3 DNA sequence: TGCAGCGTGCACAGGCGACTAACCTCTGGGGCCAACGTCCTGACTTTC. The V gene is TRBV29-1, the J gene TRBJ2-6, with D perhaps being TRBD1 or TRBD2 (5 bases each). Germline CDR1 is SQVTM and CDR2 is ANQGSEA. This CDR3 spans 16 amino acids. V dropped 6 bases and J dropped 0 bases, with 15 bases sitting between them.

The rearrangement uses TRBV15 and TRBJ2-7, with a tentative D call TRBD1 (5 bases). The CDR3 extends over 13 amino acids. Germline V gives CDR1 LNHNV, CDR2 YYDKDF (reference sequence). The V end lost 3 bases, the J end lost 2 bases, and 8 bases lay between the germline ends. CDR3: CATSRDNPYEQYF. The CDR3 nucleotides read TGTGCCACCAGCAGGGACAACCCCTACGAGCAGTACTTC.

The V gene is TRBV7-3, the J gene TRBJ2-1, with TRBD1 as a possible D gene (6 bases). The CDR3 spans 14 residues. Germline CDR1 is SGHTA and CDR2 is FQGTGA. The V end lost 2 bases, the J end lost 8 bases, and 13 bases lay between the germline ends. The CDR3 DNA sequence: TGTGCCAGCAGCTTATTGCTCAGGGGAGATGAGCAGTTCTTC. It specifies CASSLLLRGDEQFF.

The rearrangement joins TRBV4-1 to TRBJ1-5; D is perhaps TRBD1 (5 bases). Trimming cost V 0 bases and J 4 bases, with 10 bases left between them. Germline assignment: CDR1 MGHRA and CDR2 YSYEKL. This CDR3 is 15 amino acids long. The CDR3 bases are TGCGCCAGCAGCCAAGATGGACAAGTAAATCAGCCCCAGCATTTT. Protein: CASSQDGQVNQPQHF.

The V gene is TRBV7-3, the J gene TRBJ1-2, with a tentative D call TRBD1 (5 bases). This CDR3 region has 14 residues. Germline CDR1 and CDR2: SGHTA and FQGTGA. Trimming took 2 bases from V and 8 from J, leaving 15 bases between them. The CDR3 DNA reads as TGTGCCAGCAGCTTAGGATCGGGGCAAGGCGGCTACACCTTC. It is translated as CASSLGSGQGGYTF. The variable domain in full, with the rest retrieved from reference TRBV7-3 and TRBJ1-2, is GAGVSQTPSNKVTEKGKYVELRCDPISGHTALYWYRQSLGQGPEFLIYFQGTGAADDSGLPNDRFFAVRPEGSVSTLKIQRTERGDSAVYLCASSLGSGQGGYTFGSGTRLTVV.

The chain recombines TRBV29-1 with TRBJ2-1; 11 bases match TRBD2. The germline V gene encodes CDR1 SQVTM and CDR2 ANQGSEA. V gave up 5 bases and J gave up 1 base; unmatched junction bases: 7. The CDR3 length is 16 residues. CDR3 in DNA: TGCAGCGTTATAACTAGCGGGGGTAGGTCCTACAATGAGCAGTTCTTC. Residues: CSVITSGGRSYNEQFF.

V and J are TRBV19 and TRBJ2-3, with 10 bases identical to TRBD2. V lost 4 bases to trimming and J lost 1 base; unmatched junction nucleotides: 5. This CDR3 is 16 amino acids long. The germline V gene has CDR1 LNHDA and CDR2 SQIVND (reference sequence). CDR3 coding DNA: TGTGCCAGTAGTAGGGCCCTAGCGGGAGGCACAGATACGCAGTATTTT. Its protein product is CASSRALAGGTDTQYF.

V usage is TRBV29-1 and J usage is TRBJ2-3, with D possibly matching TRBD1 (6 bases). The CDR3 loop spans 13 amino acids. Trimming took 2 bases from V and 1 from J, leaving 7 bases between them. Germline loops: CDR1 SQVTM, CDR2 ANQGSEA. The CDR3 coding sequence is TGCAGCGTTGAAAGACAGGGCACAGATACGCAGTATTTT. This gives the protein CSVERQGTDTQYF.

V usage is TRBV7-4 and J usage is TRBJ1-1; D is possibly TRBD1 (5 bases). The V end lost 5 bases, the J end lost 1 base, and 26 bases lay between the germline ends. The CDR3 length is 19 residues. Germline assignment: CDR1 SGHVT and CDR2 SQSDAQ. This CDR3 is CASSLVGAMWKGKNTEAFF. In DNA, the CDR3 is TGTGCCAGCAGCCTAGTAGGGGCCATGTGGAAGGGGAAGAACACTGAAGCTTTCTTT.

The chain is built from TRBV4-1 and TRBJ2-3, with no clear D. Germline CDR1 and CDR2: MGHRA and YSYEKL. V was trimmed by 4 bases and J by 3 bases, leaving 8 bases between them. This CDR3 region has 13 residues. In nucleotides, the CDR3 is TGCGCCAGCAGCCTGGGCCGGACAGATACGCAGTATTTT. Encoded protein: CASSLGRTDTQYF.

The rearrangement joins TRBV5-1 to TRBJ2-3, with 10 bases lining up with TRBD2. The V and J ends lost 0 bases and 6 bases, in that order; junction bases with no gene match: 4. The CDR3 length is 15 residues. Germline V lookup: CDR1 SGHRS, CDR2 YFSETQ. The CDR3 nucleotides are TGCGCCAGCAGCTTGGGTCTAGCGGGGGTGGATACGCAGTATTTT. It translates to CASSLGLAGVDTQYF.

CDR3 sequence: CAWSPGEAYQPQHF. CDR3 nucleotide sequence: TGTGCCTGGAGTCCCGGGGAGGCTTATCAGCCCCAGCATTTT. The chain is built from TRBV30 and TRBJ1-5; D is uncertain. Between the trimmed V and J ends, which lost 2 bases and 5 bases, there was a span of 13 bases. This CDR3 spans 14 amino acids. Germline lookup yields CDR1 GTSNPN and CDR2 SVGIG (reference sequence). The full variable domain, with the rest looked up from reference TRBV30 and TRBJ1-5, is SQTIHQWPATLVQPVGSPLSLECTVEGTSNPNLYWYRQAAGRGLQLLFYSVGIGQISSEVPQNLSASRPQDRQFILSSKKLLLSDSGFYLCAWSPGEAYQPQHFGDGTRLSIL.

This clone has only a few counts. This chain links TRBV29-1 with TRBJ2-7, with TRBD1 matching 10 bases. V gave up 6 bases and J gave up 5 bases; unmatched junction bases: 7. Germline V lookup: CDR1 SQVTM, CDR2 ANQGSEA. This CDR3 comprises 13 residues. The CDR3 spells CSVTDRGFHEQYF. CDR3 DNA sequence: TGCAGCGTCACGGACAGGGGGTTCCACGAGCAGTACTTC.

This clone was counted between two and nine times. This sequence joins TRBV5-5 and TRBJ2-1; 7 bases align to TRBD1. Losses at the gene ends were 4 bases for V and 2 bases for J; bases not matched to a gene: 6. The CDR3 has 15 residues. Germline V gene data show CDR1 as SGHKS and CDR2 as YYEKEE (reference sequence). This chain's CDR3 is CASSPHDRAYNEQFF. CDR3 DNA sequence: TGTGCCAGCAGCCCACACGACAGGGCCTACAATGAGCAGTTCTTC.

The rearrangement joins TRBV30 to TRBJ2-7; D may be TRBD1 (5 bases). CDR3 length: 12 residues. V dropped 1 base and J dropped 4 bases, with 8 bases sitting between them. Germline-derived CDR1 and CDR2 are GTSNPN and SVGIG (reference sequence). In DNA, the CDR3 is TGTGCCTGGAGTGGACAGTCTTACGAGCAGTACTTC. Protein product: CAWSGQSYEQYF. Based on the CDR3 plus reference TRBV30 and TRBJ2-7, the full variable domain is SQTIHQWPATLVQPVGSPLSLECTVEGTSNPNLYWYRQAAGRGLQLLFYSVGIGQISSEVPQNLSASRPQDRQFILSSKKLLLSDSGFYLCAWSGQSYEQYFGPGTRLTVT.